These 15 T cell receptor beta chains originate from one sample sequenced in a study of cytomegalovirus exposure and HLA in healthy donors. The PCR ran on 60 Vbeta and 13 Jbeta primers. Clones were sequenced by immunoSEQ multiplex PCR, and TCRdb holds only the in-frame ones, with some missing. The sample yields 150,000 or so clones, roughly 84% seen once. Material: PBMCs. These receptors originate from a man aged 25-45 years in good health and CMV-seronegative.

This clone was picked up one time. The rearrangement uses TRBV27 and TRBJ2-1; weak D call: TRBD2 (5 bases). The CDR3 totals 16 residues. CDR1 and CDR2 (germline): MNHEY, SMNVEV (reference sequence). Trimming left V 1 base short and J 5 bases short, with 15 bases between. The CDR3 here is CASSLLRASYNNEQFF. The CDR3, as DNA: TGTGCCAGCAGTTTATTGAGGGCTAGTTATAACAATGAGCAGTTCTTC.

As to this clone: The junction does not match germline at one end; this may be a read error. V gene TRBV7-9 combines with J gene TRBJ2-6; TRBD1 agrees at 11 bases. The CDR3 extends over 18 amino acids. CDR1 and CDR2 (germline): SEHNR, FQNEAQ (reference sequence). The chain's CDR3 is CSSSRLGTGGSGANVLTF. The CDR3 DNA reads TGTTCCAGCAGCCGACTAGGGACAGGGGGAAGTGGGGCCAACGTCCTGACTTTC.

The V gene is TRBV28, the J gene TRBJ1-2; D is perhaps TRBD1 (5 bases). The V gene lost 6 bases and the J gene lost 2 bases, with 10 bases spanning the gap. The germline CDR1 and CDR2 sequences are MDHEN and SYDVKM. This CDR3 is built from 13 residues. The CDR3 protein is CASRDSLNYGYTF. The CDR3 DNA reads as TGTGCCAGCAGAGACAGTTTAAACTATGGCTACACCTTC.

This sequence joins TRBV6-5 and TRBJ2-5, with 7 bases that match TRBD1. The CDR3 contains 15 residues. CDR1 and CDR2 (germline): MNHEY, SVGAGI. The V and J ends lost 2 bases and 3 bases, in that order; junction bases with no gene match: 6. CDR3 loop: CASSYRWDREETQYF. The DNA of the CDR3 is TGTGCCAGCAGTTACCGTTGGGACAGAGAAGAGACCCAGTACTTC.

V usage is TRBV6-1 and J usage is TRBJ2-1; 16 bases map to TRBD2. CDR3 size: 16 residues. The ends lost 0 bases at V and 11 bases at J; junction bases unmatched: 4. In germline, CDR1 is MNHNS, CDR2 SASEGT. The CDR3 protein is CASSEARGLAGGKQFF. The CDR3 nucleotides are TGTGCCAGCAGTGAAGCGCGGGGACTAGCGGGAGGGAAGCAGTTCTTC.

The chain couples TRBV30 to TRBJ1-2, with 7 bases that match TRBD1. Germline V gene lookup returns CDR1 GTSNPN and CDR2 SVGIG (reference sequence). The V and J ends lost 0 bases and 0 bases, in that order; junction bases with no gene match: 4. There are 15 residues in the CDR3. CDR3 sequence reads: CAWSVKGAPNYGYTF. The CDR3 coding sequence is TGTGCCTGGAGTGTTAAGGGGGCACCTAACTATGGCTACACCTTC.

The chain couples TRBV21-1 to TRBJ2-7; the table's TRBD2 call for D was not verified on the DNA. TRBV21-1 represents a pseudogene. The CDR3 length is 15 residues. The CDR3 bases are TGTGCCAGCAGCGGGGGGGCGGGGGGCCTCTACGAGCAGTACTTC. Translation: CASSGGAGGLYEQYF.

The chain employs TRBV27 and TRBJ2-1; 9 bases agree with TRBD2. CDR1 and CDR2 from the germline V gene are MNHEY and SMNVEV (reference sequence). This CDR3 has 14 residues. The V gene end was trimmed by 4 bases and the J gene end by 6 bases; junction bases not matched to a gene: 4. CDR3 coding DNA: TGTGCCAGCAGTTATACTAGCGGGTTCAATGAGCAGTTCTTC. Protein product: CASSYTSGFNEQFF.

The chain has TRBV27 and TRBJ2-1; 8 nucleotides line up with TRBD1. With V trimmed by 3 bases and J by 7 bases, 2 bases remained unmatched. CDR1 and CDR2 (germline): MNHEY, SMNVEV (reference sequence). The length of the CDR3 is 13 residues. This CDR3 is CASSFDRGNEQFF. The DNA for the CDR3 is TGTGCCAGCAGTTTCGACAGGGGAAATGAGCAGTTCTTC.

The chain employs TRBV9 and TRBJ2-3, with 12 bases aligning to TRBD2. Germline V lookup: CDR1 SGDLS, CDR2 YYNGEE. The J segment lost 1 base and the V segment lost 0 bases, leaving 0 bases of the junction unmatched. The CDR3 covers 16 residues. The CDR3 is CASSVGTSGGTDTQYF. CDR3 sequence (DNA): TGTGCCAGCAGCGTAGGGACTAGCGGGGGCACAGATACGCAGTATTTT.

The gene calls are TRBV5-1 and TRBJ2-5, with a tentative D call TRBD1 (7 bases). Trimming took 0 bases from V and 5 from J, leaving 26 bases between them. The CDR3 consists of 19 residues. CDR1 and CDR2 from the germline V gene are SGHRS and YFSETQ. The DNA of the CDR3 is TGCGCCAGCAGCTTGGGCCTTTTACTCCAGGGGGAGGATATCGAGACCCAGTACTTC. It encodes CASSLGLLLQGEDIETQYF. Drawing the rest from reference TRBV5-1 and TRBJ2-5, the complete variable domain is KAGVTQTPRYLIKTRGQQVTLSCSPISGHRSVSWYQQTPGQGLQFLFEYFSETQRNKGNFPGRFSGRQFSNSRSEMNVSTLELGDSALYLCASSLGLLLQGEDIETQYFGPGTRLLVL.

V gene TRBV10-3 combines with J gene TRBJ2-3; TRBD1 matches at 9 bases. The CDR3 extends over 17 amino acids. J lost 4 bases, V lost 5 bases, and 13 bases had no gene match. In germline, CDR1 is ENHRY, CDR2 SYGVKD. CDR3 nucleotide sequence: TGTGCCATCAGTTCGACCCACAGGGGGCTGGGGGCAGATACGCAGTATTTT. Translated: CAISSTHRGLGADTQYF.

The J gene is TRBJ2-3, the V gene TRBV9; tentatively, D is TRBD1 (5 bases). The CDR3 contains 14 residues. Germline V lookup: CDR1 SGDLS, CDR2 YYNGEE. V lost 1 base and J lost 3, with 9 bases in between. CDR3 loop: CASSVFRDTDTQYF. The CDR3 DNA reads TGTGCCAGCAGCGTATTCAGGGATACAGATACGCAGTATTTT.

The V call is TRBV2, the J call TRBJ2-1, with TRBD2 as a possible D gene (7 bases). The V gene lost 6 bases and the J gene lost 9 bases, with 12 bases spanning the gap. Per germline, CDR1 SNHLY and CDR2 FYNNEI. CDR3 length equals 12 residues. CDR3 bases: TGTGCCAGCAGGGGCGGGGGCGGTGAGCAGTTCTTC. It encodes CASRGGGGEQFF.

This chain connects TRBV18 to TRBJ2-4, with a possible D match to TRBD2 (7 bases). The ends were cut back, 2 bases at V and 8 bases at J, with 10 bases in the middle. Germline V lookup: CDR1 KGHSH, CDR2 LQKENI. This CDR3 region has 13 residues. This CDR3 reads CASSPEGGDIQYF. The CDR3 region has the DNA TGTGCCAGCTCACCAGAAGGGGGGGACATTCAGTACTTC. Looking up the rest from reference TRBV18 and TRBJ2-4 gives the full variable domain: NAGVMQNPRHLVRRRGQEARLRCSPMKGHSHVYWYRQLPEEGLKFMVYLQKENIIDESGMPKERFSAEFPKEGPSILRIQQVVRGDSAAYFCASSPEGGDIQYFGAGTRLSVL.